The 16 T cell receptor beta chains below come from one sample, sequenced in a study of low-dose radiotherapy and immunotherapy resistance in tumors (dated by TCRdb to about 2022). The time point label, as the study defines it: after trial treatment. In the paper's terms, the treatment or condition label means: LDRT plus nivolumab, ipilimumab, low-dose cyclophosphamide and aspirin (RACIN trial). Sequencing was carried out with an Illumina HiSeq 2500. First-strand cDNA was synthesized with Superscript III and a set of TRAV- and TRBV-specific primers, covering both TCRalpha and TCRbeta chains. TCRs were amplified with Phusion for 15 to 20 PCR cycles, with a constant-region primer paired with the adapter attached to the V primers. TCRdb reran the public reads through fastp at Q25 and MiXCR, keeping productive beta chains. Every CDR3 protein is listed once, alongside the most common genes and DNA of its rows. A total of 80,000 or so distinct CDR3 sequences appear in this sample, roughly 17% of them only once. The ten largest clones add up to approximately 1.3% of the sample.

The sample was PBMCs, taken after low-dose radiotherapy plus immunotherapy. The origin of the receptors is a male donor with prostate cancer.

This clonotype was recorded many times. The J gene is TRBJ2-5, the V gene TRBV5-1; D is undetermined. Germline CDR1 SGHRS, CDR2 YFSETQ. Deletions cut 4 bases from V and 2 bases from J, with 9 bases between. This CDR3 has 13 amino acids. The CDR3 protein is CASSVDIQETQYF. The CDR3 DNA sequence: TGCGCCAGCAGCGTGGATATTCAAGAGACCCAGTACTTC.

This clonotype was observed many times. The chain is built from TRBV5-1 and TRBJ2-7; TRBD1 aligns across 9 bases. V was pared by 5 bases and J by 1 base, with 7 bases of the junction left unmatched. Germline V lookup: CDR1 SGHRS, CDR2 YFSETQ. The CDR3 loop spans 15 amino acids. Here the CDR3 DNA reads TGCGCCAGCAGTCTACAGGGGGCCGCTTCCTACGAGCAGTACTTC. It yields the protein CASSLQGAASYEQYF.

This clonotype showed up many times. The chain links TRBV28 to TRBJ2-1, with 11 positions matching TRBD2. The V gene's germline CDR1 is MDHEN and CDR2 SYDVKM. The V and J ends lost 7 bases and 4 bases, in that order; junction bases with no gene match: 6. CDR3 length equals 15 residues. CDR3 region: CASITGTSGYNEQFF. CDR3 DNA: TGTGCCAGCATTACCGGGACTAGCGGTTACAATGAGCAGTTCTTC.

The sample holds many counts of this clonotype. The genes are TRBV28 and TRBJ1-1, with a tentative D call TRBD1 (5 bases). With 2 bases removed from V and 5 bases from J, the gap between germline ends came to 12 bases. Germline V lookup: CDR1 MDHEN, CDR2 SYDVKM. This CDR3 has 14 amino acids. DNA of the CDR3: TGTGCCAGCAGTTTAGGGCCTGGGGGAACTGAAGCTTTCTTT. Translated: CASSLGPGGTEAFF.

This clonotype has a count of ten or more. The genes are TRBV25-1 and TRBJ1-2, with unresolved D. Per germline, CDR1 MGHDK and CDR2 SYGVNS. V lost 3 bases and J 4 bases, leaving 15 bases between the germline ends. The CDR3 contains 15 residues. This chain's CDR3 is CASSDHTTKGYGYTF. The CDR3 DNA is TGTGCCAGCAGTGATCACACTACTAAGGGCTATGGCTACACCTTC.

V gene TRBV27 combines with J gene TRBJ1-2, with unresolved D. This CDR3 is built from 13 residues. Germline CDR1 and CDR2: MNHEY and SMNVEV (reference sequence). Trimming shortened V by 3 bases and J by 7 bases, and 12 bases separated the two germline ends. The CDR3 spells CASSFQGYRGYTF. The CDR3 nucleotides read TGTGCCAGCAGTTTCCAAGGGTATCGTGGCTACACCTTC.

About this clonotype: A far larger clone is off by one base, so a read error is likely. The CDR3 region is CASSLGGSVGSEQYF. The CDR3 DNA sequence: TGTGCCAGCAGCTTGGGGGGCTCCGTAGGGAGTGAGCAGTACTTC. The chain combines TRBV5-4 with TRBJ2-7, with D perhaps assigned TRBD1 or TRBD2 (5 bases each). The CDR3 runs 15 residues. The germline V gene encodes CDR1 SGHNT and CDR2 YYREEE (reference sequence). Deletions cut 0 bases from V and 7 bases from J, with 17 bases between.

For this clonotype: It is likely a read error: a sequence one base away is far more abundant. The chain carries TRBV9 and TRBJ2-7; D unclear. The germline CDR1 and CDR2 sequences are SGDLS and YYNGEE. The CDR3 runs to 14 residues. Trimming left V 0 bases short and J 7 bases short, with 14 bases between. The CDR3: CASSVADPPNEQYF. CDR3 coding DNA: TGTGCCAGCAGCGTAGCGGACCCCCCCAATGAGCAGTACTTC.

Note on this clonotype: One base separates it from a far larger clone, so it is likely a read error. The chain links TRBV26 to TRBJ1-1; TRBD1 is taken as the D call from the table, unchecked against the DNA. TRBV26 is a listed pseudogene. There are 17 residues in the CDR3. The DNA for the CDR3 is TGTGCCAGCAGTTCTGGACAGGCCTCGGCTTTTGCCACTGAAGCTCTCTTT. This translates into CASSSGQASAFATEALF.

This clonotype appeared many times. This sequence joins TRBV28 and TRBJ2-7, with 10 bases aligning to TRBD2. Germline CDR1 reads MDHEN; CDR2 reads SYDVKM. The CDR3 consists of 15 residues. J was trimmed by 4 bases and V by 5 bases; bases with no gene match: 8. DNA of the CDR3: TGTGCCAGCAGTCAATCCTTAGCGGGAGGTTACGAGCAGTACTTC. Translated, it gives CASSQSLAGGYEQYF.

In its sample, this clonotype was seen many times. V usage is TRBV7-2 and J usage is TRBJ2-1, with 16 bases fitting TRBD2. V dropped 5 bases and J dropped 7; count of bases not matched to a gene: 8. Germline loops: CDR1 SGHTA, CDR2 FQGNSA. The CDR3 runs to 17 residues. The CDR3 region is CASSPGGLAGGLNEQFF. CDR3 in DNA: TGTGCCAGCAGCCCGGGGGGACTAGCGGGAGGGTTAAATGAGCAGTTCTTC.

This clonotype was observed many times. This chain uses TRBV18 with TRBJ2-2, with D perhaps matching TRBD1 (7 bases). Germline loops: CDR1 KGHSH, CDR2 LQKENI. Trimming removed 4 bases from V and 3 bases from J, with 9 bases in between. There are 14 residues in the CDR3. The CDR3 coding sequence is TGTGCCAGCTCACGCGGGACAGACACCGGGGAGCTGTTTTTT. It yields the protein CASSRGTDTGELFF.

This clonotype was seen a single time. Since a much larger clone is just one base distant, this may be a read error. The chain recombines TRBV20-1 with TRBJ2-7; no reliable D call. Between the trimmed V and J ends, which lost 3 bases and 7 bases, there was a span of 28 bases. Germline V gene sequence: CDR1 DFQATT, CDR2 SNEGSKA (reference sequence). This CDR3 comprises 17 residues. The DNA for the CDR3 is TGCAGTGCTAGGGCCAAGCTCGACTCAAGCTCCTACAATGAGCAGTACTTC. It encodes CSARAKLDSSSYNEQYF.

Of note for this clonotype: The likely explanation is a read error, given a far larger clone one base away. V usage is TRBV28 and J usage is TRBJ2-7; either TRBD1 or TRBD2 may fit D (5 bases each). V was pared by 6 bases and J by 7 bases, with 19 bases between. The CDR3 is 14 residues long. Germline CDR1 and CDR2: MDHEN and SYDVKM. The CDR3 protein is CASSEGPGYNEQYF. CDR3 nucleotide sequence: TGTGCCAGCAGCGAGGGACCGGGATACAATGAGCAGTACTTC.

This clonotype was counted at least ten times. CDR3 bases: TGTGCCAGTAAGCATCGGGACAAAGGCTCCCCCTACGAGCAGTACTTC. Translation gives CASKHRDKGSPYEQYF. The chain uses TRBV19 and TRBJ2-7; possible D gene TRBD1, 6 bases. Germline V gene sequence: CDR1 LNHDA, CDR2 SQIVND (reference sequence). The CDR3 is 16 residues long. Trimming removed 7 bases at V and 2 bases at J, with 21 bases between.

Turning to this clonotype: Germline is not matched at one junction end, which may reflect a read error. The CDR3 spells CTSSPPPGTEAFF. CDR3 coding DNA: TGCACCAGCAGTCCGCCCCCGGGCACTGAAGCTTTCTTT. V gene TRBV27 combines with J gene TRBJ1-1; D is uncertain. The CDR3 spans 13 residues. CDR1 MNHEY and CDR2 SMNVEV come from the germline V gene (reference sequence).